This T cell receptor beta chain was documented in a study of blood T cell repertoires in COVID-19. Study-level background: Samples came from the United States, Italy and Spain, spanning acute and convalescent COVID-19. Sample material is recorded as cDNA or gDNA derived from T cells, B-cell-depleted T cells, or PBMCs.

Per the authors' pipeline: Estimated nucleated cell counts came from reference gene primer amplification. This table comes from immunoSEQ multiplex PCR, and its TCRdb copy is limited to in-frame clones, with some not included. V and J calls plus clone size are reproduced from that table; the DNA served to infer D and trimming. The sample lists approximately 300,000 clones; 85% to 90% were seen once. This CDR3 comprises 18 residues. Trimming cost V 4 bases and J 3 bases; bases outside gene matches: 8. Germline V gene sequence: CDR1 MNHEY, CDR2 SMNVEV (reference sequence). This clonotype was sampled from a woman between 35 and 50 years old with COVID-19, enrolled during active disease. The specimen sequenced was peripheral blood. This chain joins TRBV27 and TRBJ2-2; TRBD2 agrees at 13 bases. The CDR3 is CASSSWTSGSTYTGELFF. DNA of the CDR3: TGTGCCAGCAGTTCCTGGACTAGCGGGAGTACCTACACCGGGGAGCTGTTTTTT.